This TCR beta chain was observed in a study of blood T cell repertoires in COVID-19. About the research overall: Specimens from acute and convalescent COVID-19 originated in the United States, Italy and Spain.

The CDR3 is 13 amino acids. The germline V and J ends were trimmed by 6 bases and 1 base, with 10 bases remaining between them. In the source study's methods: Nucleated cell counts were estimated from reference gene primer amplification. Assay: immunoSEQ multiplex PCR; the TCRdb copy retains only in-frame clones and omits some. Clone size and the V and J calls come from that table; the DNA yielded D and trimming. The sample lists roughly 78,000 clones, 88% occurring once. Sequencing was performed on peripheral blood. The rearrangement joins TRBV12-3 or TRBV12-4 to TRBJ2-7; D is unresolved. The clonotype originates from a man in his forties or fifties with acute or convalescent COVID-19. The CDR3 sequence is CASSSGISYEQYF. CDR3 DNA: TGTGCCAGCAGCTCAGGAATATCCTACGAGCAGTACTTC.